This T cell receptor (beta chain) emerged from a study of human T cells and chemical hapten exposure. For the study at large: 2% DPC applied to a 2 cm by 2 cm arm area sensitized donors. Patients, predominantly female, presented with alopecia areata, totalis or universalis. Study results and caveats: Patch test score rose with PT1 expanded TCRs, significant at 8, 16, 32, not 4.

TCRdb ran MiXCR on the RACE reads and lists one entry per CDR3 protein. There are 69,000 or so distinct CDR3 sequences in the sample; about a tenth occur only once, and around 7% lies in the top ten. Germline V gene lookup returns CDR1 MNHEY and CDR2 SVGAGI. This CDR3 has 14 amino acids. The J segment lost 4 bases and the V segment lost 5 bases, leaving 3 bases of the junction unmatched. Time point of the sample: patch test 2, 6 weeks after DPC sensitization. Treatment described: therapeutic diphenylcyclopropenone sensitization with weekly scalp DPC. This clonotype has just a few counts. No antigen is known for it.

This TCR derives from a woman aged 45 to 65 with alopecia areata. Some clones in this sample may be carry-over from other donors' samples. The material was whole blood, obtained in connection with sensitization to the hapten diphenylcyclopropenone (DPC). The rearrangement joins TRBV6-5 to TRBJ1-3, with 9 bases aligning to TRBD1. CDR3 DNA: TGTGCCAGCAGTCGAGGACAGGGGGGAAACACCATATATTTT. Translating it yields CASSRGQGGNTIYF.